One sample yielded the 19 T cell receptor beta chains listed below, sequenced in a study of early T cells in non-severe SARS-CoV-2 infection. TCRdb used MiXCR to reprocess the 5' RACE reads, holding one entry per CDR3 protein. The table shows tens of thousands of distinct CDR3 sequences, with approximately 13% occurring only once. The sequencing input was whole blood. The receptors here all came from an adult who was a healthcare worker with PCR-confirmed SARS-CoV-2 infection or an uninfected control (not recorded which).

The chain combines TRBV20-1 with TRBJ2-3; the D call may be TRBD1 or TRBD2 (5 bases each). This CDR3 region has 14 residues. Trimming stripped 3 bases from V and 1 base from J, with 11 bases between. Germline lookup yields CDR1 DFQATT and CDR2 SNEGSKA (reference sequence). The CDR3 nucleotides read TGCAGTGCTAGCGAGGGGACGGGCACAGATACGCAGTATTTT. Amino acid sequence: CSASEGTGTDTQYF.

This clonotype was observed once. This chain links TRBV7-2 with TRBJ2-7; D remains unclear. CDR3 length: 14 residues. In germline, CDR1 is SGHTA, CDR2 FQGNSA. V was cut by 5 bases and J by 9 bases, with 20 bases left in between. CDR3 coding DNA: TGTGCCAGCAGCCCCCGTGTGCGGAGCTCCGGGCAGTACTTC. It codes for CASSPRVRSSGQYF.

V is TRBV6-6 and J is TRBJ2-6; TRBD2 agrees at 7 bases. There are 18 residues in the CDR3. V was pared by 2 bases and J by 0 bases, with 7 bases of the junction left unmatched. Germline V CDR1 and CDR2: MNHNY, SVGAGI (reference sequence). The chain's CDR3 is CASSYLRPGGSGANVLTF. CDR3 coding DNA: TGTGCCAGCAGTTACCTCCGGCCGGGGGGCTCTGGGGCCAACGTCCTGACTTTC.

This clonotype was seen a few times. The gene calls are TRBV7-2 and TRBJ2-7; 7 nucleotides match TRBD1. The CDR3 consists of 15 residues. Germline values: CDR1 SGHTA, CDR2 FQGNSA. V shed 1 base and J 1 base; nucleotides not matched to a gene: 4. The CDR3 protein is CASSLGGTASYEQYF. DNA for the CDR3: TGTGCCAGCAGCTTAGGTGGGACAGCTTCCTACGAGCAGTACTTC.

This clonotype showed up just a few times. The rearrangement uses TRBV27 and TRBJ1-2; 9 nucleotides line up with TRBD1. V was clipped by 6 bases and J by 4 bases; unmatched bases: 3. CDR1 and CDR2 (germline): MNHEY, SMNVEV (reference sequence). The CDR3 consists of 13 residues. DNA of the CDR3: TGTGCCAGCAGCCAACAGGGGGCCTATGGCTACACCTTC. Protein product: CASSQQGAYGYTF.

This chain joins TRBV20-1 and TRBJ1-5; TRBD1 agrees at 7 bases. V trimming: 4 bases; J trimming: 1 base; junction bases outside the gene matches: 7. Germline assignment: CDR1 DFQATT and CDR2 SNEGSKA (reference sequence). The CDR3 loop spans 15 amino acids. In DNA form, the CDR3 reads TGCAGTGCTAAGGACGGGACAGTCAGCAATCAGCCCCAGCATTTT. Protein sequence: CSAKDGTVSNQPQHF.

There are many counts of this clonotype. The CDR3 spells CATTDPGLRRGVSEQFF. The CDR3 DNA reads TGTGCCACTACTGACCCTGGACTCCGCCGGGGGGTTAGTGAGCAGTTCTTC. The rearrangement uses TRBV28 and TRBJ2-1; 7 bases are a match to TRBD2. The CDR3 consists of 17 residues. Unmatched junction bases numbered 24, after V lost 10 bases and J lost 9 bases. Germline CDR1 is MDHEN and CDR2 is SYDVKM. Together with reference TRBV28 and TRBJ2-1, the CDR3 gives the full variable domain: DVKVTQSSRYLVKRTGEKVFLECVQDMDHENMFWYRQDPGLGLRLIYFSYDVKMKEKGDIPEGYSVSREKKERFSLILESASTNQTSMYLCATTDPGLRRGVSEQFFGPGTRLTVL.

This chain uses TRBV20-1 with TRBJ2-7; the D is unclear. The CDR3 has 12 residues. With 4 bases removed from V and 0 bases from J, the gap between germline ends came to 7 bases. Germline CDR1 reads DFQATT; CDR2 reads SNEGSKA (reference sequence). The CDR3 here is CSAKSFSYEQYF. The DNA for the CDR3 is TGCAGTGCTAAAAGCTTCTCCTACGAGCAGTACTTC.

This clonotype occurred many times. V usage is TRBV29-1 and J usage is TRBJ2-7; 9 nucleotides agree with TRBD1. CDR3 length equals 13 residues. J lost 5 bases, V lost 3 bases, and 5 bases had no gene match. Germline V CDR1 and CDR2: SQVTM, ANQGSEA. CDR3 in DNA: TGCAGCGTTGAGGGACAGGGTCTCGACGAGCAGTACTTC. This encodes CSVEGQGLDEQYF.

J is TRBJ1-1 and V is TRBV24-1; D ambiguous. The ends were cut back, 4 bases at V and 11 bases at J, with 19 bases in the middle. This CDR3 contains 14 residues. The germline CDR1 and CDR2 sequences are KGHDR and SFDVKD. The CDR3 sequence: CATSDRRIWPEAFF. Written as DNA, the CDR3 is TGTGCCACCAGTGACCGCCGGATCTGGCCCGAGGCTTTCTTT.

This chain links TRBV14 with TRBJ1-1; no clear D. The CDR3 spans 14 residues. With 0 bases removed from V and 4 bases from J, the gap between germline ends came to 9 bases. The germline gives CDR1 SGHDN, CDR2 FVKESK. The CDR3 is CASSQDYGGTEAFF. CDR3 coding DNA: TGTGCCAGCAGCCAAGATTACGGCGGCACTGAAGCTTTCTTT. The full variable domain, its missing parts supplied by reference TRBV14 and TRBJ1-1, is EAGVTQFPSHSVIEKGQTVTLRCDPISGHDNLYWYRRVMGKEIKFLLHFVKESKQDESGMPNNRFLAERTGGTYSTLKVQPAELEDSGVYFCASSQDYGGTEAFFGQGTRLTVV.

This clonotype has only a few counts. V usage is TRBV7-2 and J usage is TRBJ2-1, with D possibly being TRBD1 or TRBD2 (5 bases each). Germline V gene sequence: CDR1 SGHTA, CDR2 FQGNSA. The CDR3 extends over 16 amino acids. The germline V and J ends were trimmed by 5 bases and 7 bases, with 21 bases remaining between them. This chain's CDR3 is CASSRGRAATGNEQFF. For the CDR3, the DNA is TGTGCCAGCAGCCGGGGTCGAGCGGCCACAGGTAATGAGCAGTTCTTC.

The CDR3 DNA sequence: TGTGCCAGCAGCTTGACTTCAACTAGCGGGAGGAACTACGAGCAGTACTTC. It yields the protein CASSLTSTSGRNYEQYF. This chain links TRBV7-6 with TRBJ2-7, with 12 bases aligning to TRBD2. With 3 bases clipped from V and 3 bases from J, the junction kept 9 bases outside the gene matches. The germline V gene encodes CDR1 SGHVS and CDR2 FNYEAQ. This CDR3 spans 17 amino acids.

This clonotype was detected many times. This chain uses TRBV4-1 with TRBJ1-6, with D perhaps TRBD1 (5 bases). Deletions cut 1 base from V and 9 bases from J, with 16 bases between. The CDR3 consists of 16 residues. CDR1 MGHRA and CDR2 YSYEKL come from the germline V gene. The CDR3 nucleotides are TGCGCCAGCAGCCAAGGACGGGGCCTTATCGGTTCACCCCTCCACTTT. This encodes CASSQGRGLIGSPLHF.

V usage is TRBV6-5 and J usage is TRBJ2-5; D is ambiguous. The CDR3 runs to 14 residues. Germline loops: CDR1 MNHEY, CDR2 SVGAGI. Trimming left V 5 bases short and J 4 bases short, with 14 bases between. For the CDR3, the DNA is TGTGCCAGCAGTCCGACGGGCTCTGGAGAGACCCAGTACTTC. The encoded protein is CASSPTGSGETQYF.

CDR3 protein: CATEGRITDTQYF. In nucleotides, the CDR3 is TGTGCCACTGAAGGGCGGATCACAGATACGCAGTATTTT. The chain has TRBV24-1 and TRBJ2-3; the D is unclear. The ends were cut back, 10 bases at V and 2 bases at J, with 12 bases in the middle. The germline V gene encodes CDR1 KGHDR and CDR2 SFDVKD. The CDR3 runs to 13 residues.

V and J are TRBV6-2 or TRBV6-3 and TRBJ2-1; TRBD2 matches at 9 bases. The CDR3 covers 16 residues. CDR1 is MNHEY and CDR2 is SVGEGT in the germline V gene. J gave up 6 bases and V 2 bases, and 8 bases lay outside the gene matches. In DNA form, the CDR3 reads TGTGCCAGCAGTTACCAAGATAGCGGGAGAGCCAATGAGCAGTTCTTC. This gives the protein CASSYQDSGRANEQFF.

This clonotype was seen a handful of times. V and J are TRBV2 and TRBJ2-7; 7 bases map to TRBD1. Germline CDR1 is SNHLY and CDR2 is FYNNEI. The V and J ends lost 5 bases and 9 bases, in that order; junction bases with no gene match: 13. The CDR3 totals 14 residues. The CDR3 nucleotides are TGTGCCAGCAGTCAGATCGACAGGGTCGGAAGGCAGTACTTC. Encoded protein: CASSQIDRVGRQYF.

This clonotype was seen a handful of times. The V call is TRBV11-2, the J call TRBJ2-1, with 7 positions matching TRBD2. CDR1 is SGHAT, CDR2 FQNNGV, per germline. The V segment lost 5 bases and the J segment 3 bases; nucleotides outside the gene matches: 10. The CDR3 is 16 residues long. The CDR3 region has the DNA TGTGCCAGCAGCCCGAGACTAGCCTCTTTCTACAATGAGCAGTTCTTC. It is translated as CASSPRLASFYNEQFF.